This entry lists 18 T cell receptor beta chains sequenced from one sample in a study of CD8 T cells in ankylosing spondylitis. Overall study results and limits: A TCR beta motif of about eight highly homologous variants seemed to mark ankylosing spondylitis blood.

TCRdb fed the 5' RACE reads into MiXCR, producing one record per CDR3 protein. The sample contains about 840,000 distinct CDR3 sequences, 12% of which appear only once. Antigen specificity for these receptors is unknown. Specimen: blood, either unsorted or a sorted T cell fraction (not recorded which). Source of these receptors: a male donor with ankylosing spondylitis.

This clonotype appeared a few times. J is TRBJ2-5 and V is TRBV20-1; TRBD1 or TRBD2 may be the D gene (5 bases each). The germline gives CDR1 DFQATT, CDR2 SNEGSKA (reference sequence). V was pared by 3 bases and J by 1 base, with 9 bases between. CDR3 length equals 13 residues. CDR3 sequence reads: CSASRGTQETQYF. The CDR3 region has the DNA TGCAGTGCTAGTCGAGGGACCCAAGAGACCCAGTACTTC.

This clonotype was found a few times. The rearrangement links TRBV6-1 to TRBJ2-3, with a tentative D call TRBD2 (6 bases). This CDR3 contains 17 residues. CDR1 is MNHNS and CDR2 is SASEGT in the germline V gene. V was pared by 5 bases and J by 0 bases, with 18 bases between. CDR3 in DNA: TGTGCCAGCAGTCGACTGGGACTTAGAACTAGCACAGATACGCAGTATTTT. This encodes CASSRLGLRTSTDTQYF.

The sample holds many counts of this clonotype. This sequence joins TRBV20-1 and TRBJ2-3, with D perhaps given as TRBD1 or TRBD2 (5 bases each). The CDR3 consists of 15 residues. V lost 1 base, J lost 3 bases, and 14 bases lay in between. The V gene's germline CDR1 is DFQATT and CDR2 SNEGSKA (reference sequence). The CDR3 nucleotides are TGCAGTGCTAGAGGGGGGTTCGGCGGTACAGATACGCAGTATTTT. Amino acids: CSARGGFGGTDTQYF.

The chain has TRBV6-1 and TRBJ2-7; tentative D call: TRBD1 (7 bases). The germline V and J ends were trimmed by 8 bases and 2 bases, with 19 bases remaining between them. From germline, CDR1 is MNHNS and CDR2 SASEGT. The CDR3 has 15 residues. CDR3 DNA sequence: TGTGCCAGCCGGCCCGGGGGACAGACCACCTACGAGCAGTACTTC. This sequence encodes CASRPGGQTTYEQYF.

This chain joins TRBV18 and TRBJ1-4; 12 bases match TRBD1. The CDR3 is 17 amino acids. The V segment lost 2 bases and the J segment 7 bases; nucleotides outside the gene matches: 8. CDR1 KGHSH and CDR2 LQKENI come from the germline V gene. The CDR3 loop reads CASSPTGTGGRSEKLFF. The CDR3 nucleotides read TGTGCCAGCTCACCAACCGGGACAGGGGGCCGGAGTGAAAAACTGTTTTTT.

This clonotype has a count of ten or more. The chain joins TRBV7-2 to TRBJ2-7; TRBD1 might be the D (5 bases). The CDR3 length is 14 residues. Trimming took 4 bases from V and 1 from J, leaving 11 bases between them. The germline gives CDR1 SGHTA, CDR2 FQGNSA. The CDR3 is CASSYRTQSYEQYF. CDR3 nucleotides: TGTGCCAGCAGCTACAGGACACAATCCTACGAGCAGTACTTC.

The table lists this clonotype with many counts. The chain carries TRBV20-1 and TRBJ1-5; no clear D. The ends were cut back, 2 bases at V and 3 bases at J, with 5 bases in the middle. The CDR3 loop spans 12 amino acids. Germline V CDR1 and CDR2: DFQATT, SNEGSKA (reference sequence). The CDR3 sequence is CSARQINQPQHF. For the CDR3, the DNA is TGCAGTGCTAGACAGATCAATCAGCCCCAGCATTTT.

This clonotype was observed a handful of times. The rearrangement uses TRBV20-1 and TRBJ2-7, with D perhaps being TRBD1 or TRBD2 (5 bases each). V was cut by 0 bases and J by 4 bases, with 13 bases left in between. Germline V CDR1 and CDR2: DFQATT, SNEGSKA (reference sequence). The CDR3 contains 14 residues. CDR3: CSAREGARGYEQYF. The CDR3 region has the DNA TGCAGTGCTAGAGAAGGGGCCCGGGGATACGAGCAGTACTTC.

The chain combines TRBV20-1 with TRBJ2-7; 8 bases align to TRBD1. Germline-derived CDR1 and CDR2 are DFQATT and SNEGSKA (reference sequence). This CDR3 is 14 amino acids long. Trimming removed 1 base from V and 7 bases from J; junction bases left unmatched: 9. Here the CDR3 DNA reads TGCAGTGCTAGAGTAGAGACAGGGGTGGGTGAGCAGTACTTC. This encodes CSARVETGVGEQYF.

Only a few counts were recorded for this clonotype. The chain combines TRBV7-3 with TRBJ1-1; 9 bases map to TRBD1. Germline CDR1 is SGHTA and CDR2 is FQGTGA. V dropped 5 bases and J dropped 6; count of bases not matched to a gene: 7. The CDR3 is made up of 14 amino acids. CDR3 nucleotides: TGTGCCAGCAGCGTACAGGGGGCGAGAGCTGAAGCTTTCTTT. It is translated as CASSVQGARAEAFF.

This sequence joins TRBV2 and TRBJ1-1; D not resolved. V was clipped by 4 bases and J by 4 bases, with 10 bases between them. There are 13 residues in the CDR3. Germline lookup yields CDR1 SNHLY and CDR2 FYNNEI. In nucleotides, the CDR3 is TGTGCCAGCAGTGGATGGGAAGGCACTGAAGCTTTCTTT. Its translation: CASSGWEGTEAFF.

V usage is TRBV10-3 and J usage is TRBJ1-1; 12 bases map to TRBD1. Germline loops: CDR1 ENHRY, CDR2 SYGVKD. V trimming: 6 bases; J trimming: 1 base; junction bases outside the gene matches: 9. The CDR3 totals 17 residues. CDR3 sequence (DNA): TGTGCCATCAGCGTCTCGGGACAGGGGGCTCGGAACACTGAAGCTTTCTTT. Protein product: CAISVSGQGARNTEAFF.

This clonotype has just a few counts. V usage is TRBV28 and J usage is TRBJ1-5, with a possible D match to TRBD1 (6 bases). This CDR3 contains 15 residues. Deletions cut 7 bases from V and 6 bases from J, with 19 bases between. The germline V gene has CDR1 MDHEN and CDR2 SYDVKM. The CDR3 nucleotides are TGTGCCAGCAACTCGGCCCAGAGGGGGACTCAGCCCCAGCATTTT. This codes for CASNSAQRGTQPQHF.

The V gene is TRBV25-1, the J gene TRBJ2-7; D remains unclear. Trimming pared 2 bases from V and 3 bases from J, leaving 8 bases between. The CDR3 runs to 13 residues. The V gene's germline CDR1 is MGHDK and CDR2 SYGVNS. CDR3 amino acids: CASSENDLYEQYF. Written as DNA, the CDR3 is TGTGCCAGCAGTGAAAACGATCTCTACGAGCAGTACTTC.

This sequence joins TRBV5-1 and TRBJ2-2; 7 bases fit TRBD1. The CDR3 covers 15 residues. Germline V gene data show CDR1 as SGHRS and CDR2 as YFSETQ. V lost 5 bases to trimming and J lost 4 bases; unmatched junction nucleotides: 8. The CDR3 sequence: CASRSDRYLTGELFF. CDR3 DNA: TGCGCCAGCAGGTCGGACAGGTACCTCACCGGGGAGCTGTTTTTT.

Only a few counts were recorded for this clonotype. This chain joins TRBV4-1 and TRBJ2-5, with 10 bases that match TRBD1. This CDR3 is 16 amino acids long. Germline V gene data show CDR1 as MGHRA and CDR2 as YSYEKL. With 4 bases clipped from V and 7 bases from J, the junction kept 12 bases outside the gene matches. The CDR3 sequence: CASSRRQGAPQGTQYF. The CDR3 DNA reads as TGCGCCAGCAGCCGACGACAGGGGGCCCCCCAGGGGACCCAGTACTTC.

The gene calls are TRBV18 and TRBJ1-1; D gene uncertain. In germline, CDR1 is KGHSH, CDR2 LQKENI. CDR3 length: 12 amino acids. V was shortened by 7 bases and J by 10 bases, with 16 bases between the two germline ends. The CDR3 loop reads CASFQDPAGAFF. The DNA of the CDR3 is TGTGCCAGCTTCCAAGACCCAGCAGGAGCTTTCTTT.

J is TRBJ2-7 and V is TRBV5-1; 7 bases line up with TRBD2. J was trimmed by 1 base and V by 7 bases; bases with no gene match: 2. CDR3 size: 12 residues. Germline CDR1 is SGHRS and CDR2 is YFSETQ. The CDR3 DNA follows: TGCGCCAGCGGGAGGGGATCCTACGAGCAGTACTTC. It yields the protein CASGRGSYEQYF.